Included here is one T cell receptor beta chain sequence, with context. Its cognate antigen has yet to be identified. Reads for this sample came from an Illumina HiSeq 2000. 5'RACE template switching, by which a universal primer site and unique molecular identifiers were added, was used to make TCR beta cDNA libraries. Synthesis of cDNA was primed from the TCR beta constant segment and was followed by two consecutive PCR amplification steps. The authors processed their data as follows. MIGEC was used to demultiplex reads and group reads by UMI, and MiTCR was used to assemble and quantify clonotypes. Only TCR cDNA sequences supported by at least two reads were kept to exclude erroneous sequences. The tcR package was used for downstream repertoire analysis, and clonotypes were matched across fractions by CDR3 nucleotide sequence plus V segment. Antigen specificity was annotated against VDJdb with VDJmatch, allowing one amino acid substitution in CDR3. TCRdb reprocessed the reads and lists each CDR3 protein sequence as a single entry, with no DNA. The V and J calls and clone size come from TCRdb's table, not from the authors' own analysis. Per the sample table, the count is about 260,000 distinct CDR3 sequences. More than 3.5% of the sample rests with the top ten.

This sample was taken from a study of T cells expressing NK-cell markers (dated by TCRdb to about 2020). Notes on the research overall: TCR beta-chain repertoires were profiled in sorted CD3+CD56+NKG2C+, CD3+CD56+NKG2C- and CD3+CD56-NKG2C+ T-cell subsets from about 8 donors. Among the eight sequenced donors, only one was HCMV-seronegative, while the other seven were HCMV-seropositive. All eight donors whose samples were sequenced were randomly selected healthy volunteers, three of them men and five women. Sequencing of the libraries produced 2 x 150 bp reads on Illumina HiSeq 2000/2500, MiSeq or NextSeq. The study at large found these results: Those dominant clonotypes were again the most abundant among CD3+CD56-NKG2C+ cells in a handful of donors, at about 25-60.1%. Whether the expanded NKG2C-expressing T cell clones were specific for HCMV antigens was left unclear. In over five donors, the dominant CD3+CD56+NKG2C+ clonotypes were among the top 10 CD8+ clonotypes and accounted for roughly 1.0-7.5% of CD8+ T cells.

HCMV-specific IgG was detected in serum with a commercial ELISA kit to determine HCMV serostatus. Ficoll density gradient centrifugation was used to isolate peripheral blood mononuclear cells from blood. The CDR3 has 15 amino acids, counting the end cysteine and phenylalanine. No DNA is recorded. The CDR1 and CDR2 encoded by the germline V gene (reference sequence) are LNHDA and SQIVND. The rearranged chain carries TRBV19 and TRBJ1-6; TCRdb proposes TRBD1, but this gene call is untestable without DNA. The TCR originated in a woman between 18 and 70 years old in good health. Sequencing input: blood T cells: a sorted CD56 or NKG2C T cell subset, CD4+ or CD8+ T cells, or bulk PBMC T cells (not recorded which). The CDR3 corresponds to CASRPFTGVDSPLHF.